This T cell receptor (beta chain) stems from a study of blood T cell repertoires in COVID-19 (dated by TCRdb to about 2020). In terms of the full investigation: Samples covering the acute and convalescent phases of COVID-19 were provided by collaborators in the United States, Italy and Spain. The prospective study material was composed of cDNA or gDNA derived from T cells, B-cell-depleted T cells, or PBMCs. The sample metadata nearly always contained a de-identified subject ID, COVID-19 status, age in years and sex. The samples were drawn from the first 160 participants of the ongoing ImmuneRACE study and from over 950 subjects provided by 6 global collaborators. HLA class I and class II types, where available, came from metadata supplied by the sample provider rather than from assay-based typing. The repertoires were made available in a free public database intended to serve as a resource for research on the immune response to SARS-CoV-2. Deeply sampled blood TCRbeta repertoires from subjects exposed to, actively infected with, or recovered from COVID-19 were included in the dataset. What the study reported, not specific to this receptor: Clinical and demographic metadata were provided uncurated, with the amount varying by source and participant.

In the prospective study, participants were about 18 to 95 years old, resided in approximately 25 geographic areas of the United States, and were enrolled through a virtual design. Cohort assignment in the prospective study relied on participant-reported clinical history from a screening survey and a study questionnaire. Recovered participants in ImmuneRACE Cohort 3 were defined by two consecutive negative NP/OP PCR tests, clearance by a healthcare professional, or resolution of symptoms. In the prospective study, mobile phlebotomists collected whole blood, serum and a nasopharyngeal or oropharyngeal swab from each participant. Prospective study participants could optionally give additional blood draws and questionnaires over an approximately two-month period. Before DNA extraction, blood samples from the prospective study were shipped at room temperature or frozen. Note on this clone: The clone's antigen remains unknown. Per-nucleotide qualities are absent, and no much larger clonotype sits a single base away.

TCRbeta CDR3 regions were amplified from genomic DNA by means of the immunoSEQ Assay, a bias-controlled multiplex PCR. The paper's processing steps were these. The number of nucleated cells in each sample was estimated by amplification of reference gene primers within the assay. To quantify the absolute abundance of each unique TCRbeta CDR3 rearrangement, sequence reads were collapsed and filtered. For each sample, productive Simpson clonality was calculated as the square root of Simpson's diversity index across productive rearrangements. Here the immuneACCESS table is served through TCRdb, limited to in-frame sequences with V and J called. Missing clones are a known gap in these copies; in checked studies unresolved V genes cover under half, and the rest lacks a known reason. V, J and clone size were drawn from that table, and D and trimming were deduced from the DNA. The sample contains about 380,000 clones, about 90% of them found a single time. The ten most abundant clones make up around 3% of the sample.

Sequencing was performed on PBMCs or T cells enriched from blood (not recorded which). The receptor was isolated from a woman aged 30 to 39 who had recovered from COVID-19.

The DNA sequence is as follows: TGTGCCAGCAGCTTAGTAGTCGGGGGAGTCACCGGGGAGCTGTTTTTT. It encodes CASSLVVGGVTGELFF. The V and J segments used are TRBV7-6 and TRBJ2-2; possibly the D gene is TRBD2, per 6 matching bases. From its cysteine to its phenylalanine, the CDR3 spans 16 amino acids. Solely the CDR3 DNA is kept, with 48 bases framed from the first base. CDR1 SGHVS and CDR2 FNYEAQ are derived from the germline V gene. V and J lose 1 base and 4 bases, and a span of 13 bases separates them.